A selection of T cell receptor beta chains follows, all from one sample in a study of blood T cell repertoires in COVID-19. The table came from immunoSEQ multiplex PCR; TCRdb's copy has only in-frame clones and leaves some out. The sample includes under 250,000 clones, about 89% seen only once; the top ten take around 1.6%. Sequenced sample: peripheral blood. The source of these receptors is a woman aged 55-75 years who had recovered from COVID-19. The CDR3 runs from the conserved cysteine through the conserved F or W. The D gene is left open where the match is weak. Only some rows state a clone size, as once, few, many or a class for expanded clones.

. . TRBJ1-5 TRBV19 CASSITTGRNQPQHF TGTGCCAGTAGTATCACGACAGGTCGAAATCAGCCCCAGCATTTT
. . TRBJ1-1 TRBV2 CASGRGGGNTEAFF TGTGCCAGCGGACGGGGAGGGGGGAACACTGAAGCTTTCTTT
once TRBD1 TRBJ2-7 TRBV7-2 CASSLTGGSSYEQYF TGTGCCAGCAGCCTTACAGGGGGTAGCTCCTACGAGCAGTACTTC
. TRBD1 TRBJ1-1 TRBV7-2 CASSLGQVLTEAFF TGTGCCAGCAGCCTAGGACAGGTTCTGACTGAAGCTTTCTTT
. . TRBJ1-1 TRBV4-2 CASSQAINTEAFF TGTGCCAGCAGCCAAGCAATCAACACTGAAGCTTTCTTT
. . TRBJ2-3 TRBV7-2 CASSLLGRGAYPDTQYF TGTGCCAGCAGCTTATTAGGACGGGGGGCCTATCCAGATACGCAGTATTTT
. . TRBJ2-2 TRBV3-1/TRBV3-2 CASRPGGRGLAGELFF TGTGCCAGCAGACCGGGGGGCAGGGGACTTGCCGGGGAGCTGTTTTTT
. . TRBJ2-7 TRBV29-1 CSVLSPGFVGYEQYF TGCAGCGTCTTGAGCCCGGGATTTGTAGGGTACGAGCAGTACTTC
. . TRBJ1-2 TRBV29-1 CSVEGVYRGYTF TGCAGCGTTGAAGGAGTCTATCGAGGCTACACCTTC
. . TRBJ1-5 TRBV29-1 CSAYDGEGQPQHF TGCAGCGCCTACGACGGCGAGGGTCAGCCCCAGCATTTT
. . TRBJ1-4 TRBV14 CASSPLRGGQDEKLFF TGTGCCAGCAGCCCACTTCGGGGGGGTCAGGATGAAAAACTGTTTTTT
. . TRBJ1-2 TRBV10-3 CAISGVRFPQGSGYTF TGTGCCATCAGTGGAGTCAGGTTCCCACAGGGCAGTGGCTACACCTTC
. . TRBJ1-1 TRBV15 CATSRSFAVNTEAFF TGTGCCACCAGCAGAAGCTTTGCCGTGAACACTGAAGCTTTCTTT
. TRBD1 TRBJ1-2 TRBV6-5 CASSPGTAGNYGYTF TGTGCCAGCAGCCCCGGGACAGCAGGGAACTATGGCTACACCTTC
. . TRBJ2-5 TRBV9 CASSVRGLQETQYF TGTGCCAGCAGCGTACGGGGACTGCAAGAGACCCAGTACTTC
. TRBD1 TRBJ2-7 TRBV3-1/TRBV3-2 CASSHGTVQWEQYF TGTGCCAGCAGCCATGGGACAGTACAGTGGGAGCAGTACTTC
. TRBD1 TRBJ2-3 TRBV27 CAGGTGGFEDTQYF TGTGCCGGGGGGACAGGGGGCTTCGAAGATACGCAGTATTTT
. . TRBJ2-2 TRBV9 CASSVRGTNTGELFF TGTGCCAGCAGCGTACGGGGGACGAACACCGGGGAGCTGTTTTTT
once . TRBJ1-3 TRBV7-2 CASSLDGELGNTIYF TGTGCCAGCAGCTTAGACGGGGAGCTTGGAAACACCATATATTTT
. . TRBJ2-2 TRBV9 CASSVAGYTGELFF TGTGCCAGCAGCGTAGCGGGGTACACCGGGGAGCTGTTTTTT